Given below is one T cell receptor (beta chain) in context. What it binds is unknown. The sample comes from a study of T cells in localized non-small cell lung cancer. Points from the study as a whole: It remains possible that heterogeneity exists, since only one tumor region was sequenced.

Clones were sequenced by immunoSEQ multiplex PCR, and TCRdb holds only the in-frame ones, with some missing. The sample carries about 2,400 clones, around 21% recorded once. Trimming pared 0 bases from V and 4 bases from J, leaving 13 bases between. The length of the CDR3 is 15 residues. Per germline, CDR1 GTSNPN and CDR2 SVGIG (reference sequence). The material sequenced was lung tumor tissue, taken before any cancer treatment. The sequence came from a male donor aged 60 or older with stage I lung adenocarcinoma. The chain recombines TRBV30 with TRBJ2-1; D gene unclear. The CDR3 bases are TGTGCCTGGAGTGTACGTCAGTCGGAATACAATGAGCAGTTCTTC. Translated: CAWSVRQSEYNEQFF.